This T cell receptor (beta chain) was retrieved from a study of blood T cell repertoires in COVID-19. Across the study: T cells, B-cell-depleted T cells, or PBMCs provided the cDNA or gDNA that served as material.

Participant reports of clinical history set cohort assignment. The data were produced by immunoSEQ multiplex PCR, yet TCRdb's version contains in-frame clones alone and is incomplete. Of almost 200,000 clones in the sample, around 89% were seen once. CDR3 length: 13 residues. Trimming removed 4 bases from V and 2 bases from J, with 10 bases in between. CDR1 and CDR2 from the germline V gene are SGHDT and YYEEEE. The TCR originated in a woman under 30 who had recovered from COVID-19. The chain links TRBV5-6 to TRBJ2-7, with D possibly being TRBD1 (5 bases). Sequencing input: PBMCs or T cells enriched from blood (not recorded which). Written as DNA, the CDR3 is TGTGCCAGCAGCGTGGACAATCCCTACGAGCAGTACTTC. It is translated as CASSVDNPYEQYF.